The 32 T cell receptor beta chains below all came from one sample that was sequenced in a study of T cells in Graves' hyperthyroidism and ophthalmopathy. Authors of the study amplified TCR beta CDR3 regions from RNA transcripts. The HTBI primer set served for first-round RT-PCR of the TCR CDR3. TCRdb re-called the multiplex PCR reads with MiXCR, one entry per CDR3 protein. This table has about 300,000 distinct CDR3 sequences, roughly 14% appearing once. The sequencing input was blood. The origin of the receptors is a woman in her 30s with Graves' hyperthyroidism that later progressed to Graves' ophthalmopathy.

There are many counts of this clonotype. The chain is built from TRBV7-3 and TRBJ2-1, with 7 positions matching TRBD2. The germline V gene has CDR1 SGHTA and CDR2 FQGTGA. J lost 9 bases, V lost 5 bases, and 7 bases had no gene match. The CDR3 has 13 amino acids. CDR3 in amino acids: CASSIQREFEQFF. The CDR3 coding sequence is TGTGCCAGCAGCATCCAGCGGGAATTTGAGCAGTTCTTC.

The CDR3 DNA reads TGCAGCGTTGAATCCAGGGACAGCATTGAGCAGTACTTC. This encodes CSVESRDSIEQYF. The rearrangement uses TRBV29-1 and TRBJ2-7; 7 nucleotides agree with TRBD1. The length of the CDR3 is 13 residues. The trim removed 2 bases at V and 7 bases at J, leaving 8 bases unmatched. The germline V gene has CDR1 SQVTM and CDR2 ANQGSEA.

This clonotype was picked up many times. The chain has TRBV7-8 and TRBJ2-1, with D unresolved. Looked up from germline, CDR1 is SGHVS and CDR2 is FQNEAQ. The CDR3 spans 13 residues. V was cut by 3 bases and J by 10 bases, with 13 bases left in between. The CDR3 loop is CASSFRPKLEQFF. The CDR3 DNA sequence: TGTGCCAGCAGCTTCCGACCAAAGCTGGAGCAGTTCTTC. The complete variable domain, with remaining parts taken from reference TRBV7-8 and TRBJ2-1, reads GAGVSQSPRYKVAKRGQDVALRCDPISGHVSLFWYQQALGQGPEFLTYFQNEAQLDKSGLPSDRFFAERPEGSVSTLKIQRTQQEDSAVYLCASSFRPKLEQFFGPGTRLTVL.

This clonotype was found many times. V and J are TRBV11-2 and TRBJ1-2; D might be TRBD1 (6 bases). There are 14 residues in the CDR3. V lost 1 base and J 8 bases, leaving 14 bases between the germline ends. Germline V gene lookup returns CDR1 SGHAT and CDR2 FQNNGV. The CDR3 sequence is CASSLVQGRGGYTF. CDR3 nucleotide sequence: TGTGCCAGCAGCTTAGTACAGGGAAGAGGGGGCTACACCTTC.

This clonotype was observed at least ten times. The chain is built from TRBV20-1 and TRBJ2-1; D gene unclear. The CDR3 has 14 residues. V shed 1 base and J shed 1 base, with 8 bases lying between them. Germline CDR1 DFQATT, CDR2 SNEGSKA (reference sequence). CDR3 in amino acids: CSARGSASYNEQFF. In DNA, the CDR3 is TGCAGTGCTAGAGGGTCCGCTTCCTACAATGAGCAGTTCTTC.

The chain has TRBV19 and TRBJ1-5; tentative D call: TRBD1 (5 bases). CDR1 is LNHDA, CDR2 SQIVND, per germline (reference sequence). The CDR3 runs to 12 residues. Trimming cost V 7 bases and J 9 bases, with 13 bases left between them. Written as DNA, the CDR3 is TGTGCCAGTACTGGGGGGGGTCGGCCCCAGCATTTT. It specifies CASTGGGRPQHF.

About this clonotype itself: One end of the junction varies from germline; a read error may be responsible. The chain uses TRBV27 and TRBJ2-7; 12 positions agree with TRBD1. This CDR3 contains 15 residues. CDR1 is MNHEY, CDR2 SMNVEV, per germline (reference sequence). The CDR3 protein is CACSSLGTGGTEQYF. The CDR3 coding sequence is TGTGCCTGCAGTTCGCTGGGGACAGGGGGCACCGAGCAGTACTTC.

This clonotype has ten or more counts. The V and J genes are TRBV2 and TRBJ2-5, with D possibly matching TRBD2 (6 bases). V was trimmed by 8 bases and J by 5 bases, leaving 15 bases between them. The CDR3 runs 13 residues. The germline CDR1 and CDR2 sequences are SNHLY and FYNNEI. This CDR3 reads CASHATREETQYF. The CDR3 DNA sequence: TGTGCCAGCCACGCGACCCGGGAGGAGACCCAGTACTTC.

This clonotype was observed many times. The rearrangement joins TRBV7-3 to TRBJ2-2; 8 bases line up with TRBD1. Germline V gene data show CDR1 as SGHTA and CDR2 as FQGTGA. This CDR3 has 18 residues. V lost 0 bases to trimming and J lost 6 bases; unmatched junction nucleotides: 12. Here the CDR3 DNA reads TGTGCCAGCAGCTTAACACTCCAGGGGGCAGGGGCCCCCGGGGAGCTGTTTTTT. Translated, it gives CASSLTLQGAGAPGELFF.

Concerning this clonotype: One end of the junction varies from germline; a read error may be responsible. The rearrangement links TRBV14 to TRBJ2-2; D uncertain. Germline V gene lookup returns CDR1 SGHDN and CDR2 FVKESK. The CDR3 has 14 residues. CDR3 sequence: CASNQVAYTGELFF. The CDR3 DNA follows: TGTGCCAGCAACCAAGTCGCCTATACCGGGGAGCTGTTTTTT.

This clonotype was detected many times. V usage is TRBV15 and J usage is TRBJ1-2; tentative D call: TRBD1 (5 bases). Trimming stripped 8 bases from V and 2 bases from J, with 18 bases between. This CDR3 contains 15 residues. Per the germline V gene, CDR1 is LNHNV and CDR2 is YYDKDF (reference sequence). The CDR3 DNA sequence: TGTGCCACCGCGTCCCCCGGGGACGGAAACTATGGCTACACCTTC. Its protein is CATASPGDGNYGYTF.

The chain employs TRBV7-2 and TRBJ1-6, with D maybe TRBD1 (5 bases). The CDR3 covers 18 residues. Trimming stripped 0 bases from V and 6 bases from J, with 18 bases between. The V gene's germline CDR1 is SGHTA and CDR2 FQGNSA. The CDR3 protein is CASSLAFRGGFTNSPLHF. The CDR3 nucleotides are TGTGCCAGCAGCTTAGCATTCCGGGGGGGATTCACTAATTCACCCCTCCACTTT. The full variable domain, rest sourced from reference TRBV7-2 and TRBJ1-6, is GAGVSQSPSNKVTEKGKDVELRCDPISGHTALYWYRQSLGQGLEFLIYFQGNSAPDKSGLPSDRFSAERTGGSVSTLTIQRTQQEDSAVYLCASSLAFRGGFTNSPLHFGNGTRLTVT.

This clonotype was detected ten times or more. The CDR3 region is CASSLQDPGKVEAFF. The CDR3 nucleotides are TGTGCCAGCTCACTTCAGGACCCCGGAAAGGTCGAAGCTTTCTTT. The chain employs TRBV18 and TRBJ1-1; D gene unclear. Germline V lookup: CDR1 KGHSH, CDR2 LQKENI. This CDR3 is 15 amino acids long. Trimming stripped 4 bases from V and 8 bases from J, with 20 bases between.

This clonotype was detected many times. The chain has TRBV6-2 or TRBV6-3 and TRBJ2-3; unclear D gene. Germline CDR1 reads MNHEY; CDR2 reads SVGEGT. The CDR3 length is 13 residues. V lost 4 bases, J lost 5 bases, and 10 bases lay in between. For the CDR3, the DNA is TGTGCCAGCAGTTCTCTTTGGGAAGATACGCAGTATTTT. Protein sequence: CASSSLWEDTQYF.

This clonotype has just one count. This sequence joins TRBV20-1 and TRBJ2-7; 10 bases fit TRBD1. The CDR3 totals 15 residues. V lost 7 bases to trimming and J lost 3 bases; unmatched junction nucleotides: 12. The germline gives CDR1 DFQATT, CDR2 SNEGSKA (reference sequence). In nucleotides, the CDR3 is TGCAGTGGGGACAGGGGAATAAGGAGCAGCTACGAGCAGTACTTC. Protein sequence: CSGDRGIRSSYEQYF.

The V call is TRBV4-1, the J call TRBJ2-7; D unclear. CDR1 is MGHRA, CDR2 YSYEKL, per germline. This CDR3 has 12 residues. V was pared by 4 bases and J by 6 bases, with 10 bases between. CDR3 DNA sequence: TGCGCCAGCAGCCTCCATTCCGGCGAGCAGTACTTC. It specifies CASSLHSGEQYF.

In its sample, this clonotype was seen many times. CDR3 sequence: CASSTGGPPYEQYF. The CDR3 DNA sequence: TGTGCCAGCAGCACGGGCGGACCGCCCTACGAGCAGTACTTC. This chain uses TRBV7-9 with TRBJ2-7; D not certain. From germline, CDR1 is SEHNR and CDR2 FQNEAQ (reference sequence). The CDR3 covers 14 residues. Trimming removed 5 bases from V and 2 bases from J, with 13 bases in between.

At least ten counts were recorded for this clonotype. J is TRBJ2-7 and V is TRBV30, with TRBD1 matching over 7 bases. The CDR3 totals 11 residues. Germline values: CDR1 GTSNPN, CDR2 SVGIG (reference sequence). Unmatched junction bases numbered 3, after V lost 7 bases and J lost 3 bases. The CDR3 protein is CASGTDYEQYF. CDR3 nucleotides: TGTGCCTCCGGGACAGACTACGAGCAGTACTTC.

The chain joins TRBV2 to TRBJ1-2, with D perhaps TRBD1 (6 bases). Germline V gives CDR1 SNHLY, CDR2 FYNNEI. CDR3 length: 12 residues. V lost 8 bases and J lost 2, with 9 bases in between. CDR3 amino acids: CASSGTNYGYTF. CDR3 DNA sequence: TGTGCCAGCTCCGGGACAAACTATGGCTACACCTTC.

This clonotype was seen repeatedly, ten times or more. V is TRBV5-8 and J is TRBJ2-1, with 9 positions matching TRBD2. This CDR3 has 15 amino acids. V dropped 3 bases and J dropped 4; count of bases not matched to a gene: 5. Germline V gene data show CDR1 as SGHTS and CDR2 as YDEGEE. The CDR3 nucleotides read TGTGCCAGCAGCTCGGGCGGGAGGGCATACAATGAGCAGTTCTTC. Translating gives CASSSGGRAYNEQFF.

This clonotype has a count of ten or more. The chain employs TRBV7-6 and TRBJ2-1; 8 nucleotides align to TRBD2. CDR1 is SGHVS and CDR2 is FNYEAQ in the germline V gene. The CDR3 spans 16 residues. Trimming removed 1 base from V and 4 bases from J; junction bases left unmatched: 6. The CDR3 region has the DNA TGTGCCAGCAGCTTAGGATATAGCGGGGCTTACAATGAGCAGTTCTTC. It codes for CASSLGYSGAYNEQFF. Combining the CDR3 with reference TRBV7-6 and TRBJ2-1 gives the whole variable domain GAGVSQSPRYKVTKRGQDVALRCDPISGHVSLYWYRQALGQGPEFLTYFNYEAQQDKSGLPNDRFSAERPEGSISTLTIQRTEQRDSAMYRCASSLGYSGAYNEQFFGPGTRLTVL.

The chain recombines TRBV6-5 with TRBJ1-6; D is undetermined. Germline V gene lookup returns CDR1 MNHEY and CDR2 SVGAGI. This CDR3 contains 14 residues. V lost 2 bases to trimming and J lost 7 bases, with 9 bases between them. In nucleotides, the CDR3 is TGTGCCAGCAGTTACGCTCTGAGGAATTCACCCCTCCACTTT. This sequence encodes CASSYALRNSPLHF.

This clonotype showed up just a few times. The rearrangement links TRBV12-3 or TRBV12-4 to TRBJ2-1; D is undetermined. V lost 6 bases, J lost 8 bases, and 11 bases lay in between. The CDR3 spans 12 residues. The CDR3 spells CASSNTLDEQFF. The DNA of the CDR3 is TGTGCCAGCAGCAATACACTTGATGAGCAGTTCTTC.

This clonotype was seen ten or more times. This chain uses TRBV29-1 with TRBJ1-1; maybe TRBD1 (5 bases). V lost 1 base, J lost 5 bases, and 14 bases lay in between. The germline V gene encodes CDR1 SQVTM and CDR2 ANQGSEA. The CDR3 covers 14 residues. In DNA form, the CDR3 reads TGCAGCGTTGAAGGGGAGTTGGGACCAACTGAAGCTTTCTTT. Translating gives CSVEGELGPTEAFF.

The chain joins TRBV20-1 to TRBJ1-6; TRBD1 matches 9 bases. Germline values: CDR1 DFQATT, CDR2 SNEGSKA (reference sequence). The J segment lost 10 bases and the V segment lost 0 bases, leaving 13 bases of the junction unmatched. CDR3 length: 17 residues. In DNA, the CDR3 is TGCAGTGCTAGAGATCCTGATCTTGGGACAGGGCAATCACCCCTCCACTTT. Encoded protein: CSARDPDLGTGQSPLHF.

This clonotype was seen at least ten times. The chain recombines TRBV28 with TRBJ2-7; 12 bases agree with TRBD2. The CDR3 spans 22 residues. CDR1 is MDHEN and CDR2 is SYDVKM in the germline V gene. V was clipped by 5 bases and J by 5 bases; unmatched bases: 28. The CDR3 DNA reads TGTGCCAGCAGTCCTAAGGACCCCCTTCTAGCGGGAGGGCCTTATTCTAGGGACGAGCAGTACTTC. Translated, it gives CASSPKDPLLAGGPYSRDEQYF.

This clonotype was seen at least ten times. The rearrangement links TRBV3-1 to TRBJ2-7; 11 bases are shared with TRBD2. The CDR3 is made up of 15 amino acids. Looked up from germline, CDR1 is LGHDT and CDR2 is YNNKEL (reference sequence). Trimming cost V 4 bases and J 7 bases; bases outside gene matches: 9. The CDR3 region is CASSPPGLAVLEQYF. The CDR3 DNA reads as TGTGCCAGCAGCCCACCGGGACTAGCGGTCCTGGAGCAGTACTTC.

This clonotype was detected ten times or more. DNA for the CDR3: TGTGCCAGCAGCTTAGCGGGACAGGGAGGGTATGGCTACACCTTC. Encoded protein: CASSLAGQGGYGYTF. V is TRBV7-8 and J is TRBJ1-2, with 9 bases matching TRBD1. The CDR3 loop spans 15 amino acids. Germline values: CDR1 SGHVS, CDR2 FQNEAQ. The V gene end was trimmed by 0 bases and the J gene end by 5 bases; junction bases not matched to a gene: 4.

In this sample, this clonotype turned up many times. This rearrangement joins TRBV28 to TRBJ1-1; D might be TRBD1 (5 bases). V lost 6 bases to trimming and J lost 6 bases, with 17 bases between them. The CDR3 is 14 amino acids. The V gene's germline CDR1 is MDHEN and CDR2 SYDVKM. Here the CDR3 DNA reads TGTGCCAGCAGCAACGACCTCGGGGGTGCTGAAGCTTTCTTT. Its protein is CASSNDLGGAEAFF.

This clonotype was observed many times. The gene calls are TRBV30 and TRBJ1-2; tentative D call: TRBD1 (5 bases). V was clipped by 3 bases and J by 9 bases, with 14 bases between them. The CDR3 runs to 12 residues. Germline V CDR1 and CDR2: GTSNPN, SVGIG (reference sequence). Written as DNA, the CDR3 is TGTGCCTGGAGCGCCGGGACGCCTCGCTACACCTTC. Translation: CAWSAGTPRYTF.

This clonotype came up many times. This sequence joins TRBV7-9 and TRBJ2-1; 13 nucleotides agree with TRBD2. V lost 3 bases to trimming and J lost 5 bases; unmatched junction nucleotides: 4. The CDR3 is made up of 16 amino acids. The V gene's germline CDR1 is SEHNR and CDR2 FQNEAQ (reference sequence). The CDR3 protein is CASSLLLAGGDNEQFF. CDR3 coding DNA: TGTGCCAGCAGCTTGCTACTAGCGGGAGGGGACAATGAGCAGTTCTTC.

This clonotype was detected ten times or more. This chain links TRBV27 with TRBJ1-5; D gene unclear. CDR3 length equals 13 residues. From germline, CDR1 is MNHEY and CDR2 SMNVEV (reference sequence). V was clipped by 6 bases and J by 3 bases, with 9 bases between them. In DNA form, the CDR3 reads TGTGCCAGCAGAGGTCAGGTCAATCAGCCCCAGCATTTT. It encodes CASRGQVNQPQHF.